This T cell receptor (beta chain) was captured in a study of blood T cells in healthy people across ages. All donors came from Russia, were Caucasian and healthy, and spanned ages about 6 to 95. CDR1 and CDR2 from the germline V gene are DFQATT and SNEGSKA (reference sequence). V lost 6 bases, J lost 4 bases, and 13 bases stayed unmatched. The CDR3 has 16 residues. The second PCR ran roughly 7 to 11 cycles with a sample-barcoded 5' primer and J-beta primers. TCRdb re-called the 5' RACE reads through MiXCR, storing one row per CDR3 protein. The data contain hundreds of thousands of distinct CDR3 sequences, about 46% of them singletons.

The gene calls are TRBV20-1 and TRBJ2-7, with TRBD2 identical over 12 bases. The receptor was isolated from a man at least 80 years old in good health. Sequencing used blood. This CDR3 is CSAASELAGGYYEQYF. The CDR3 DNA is TGCAGTGCGGCAAGCGAGCTAGCGGGAGGGTATTACGAGCAGTACTTC.